A single sample is the source of the 30 T cell receptor beta chains below, sequenced in a study of control samples from healthy donors and cancer patients. Clones were sequenced by immunoSEQ multiplex PCR, and TCRdb holds only the in-frame ones, with some missing. The profile shows 45,000 to 60,000 clones, more than 80% of them singletons. The sequenced sample was PBMCs. The receptor source for this set is a man aged 25-45 years with colorectal cancer.

In this sample, this clone turned up once. V gene TRBV5-4 combines with J gene TRBJ2-5; 11 positions agree with TRBD2. Germline trimming cut 3 bases from V and 3 bases from J; bases unmatched to any gene: 10. This CDR3 region has 17 residues. CDR1 is SGHNT and CDR2 is YYREEE in the germline V gene (reference sequence). The DNA for the CDR3 is TGTGCCAGCAGCTCCCGGACTAGCGGGCCTAACAAAGAGACCCAGTACTTC. Protein product: CASSSRTSGPNKETQYF.

This rearrangement joins TRBV29-1 to TRBJ1-2, with D possibly matching TRBD1 (5 bases). V lost 3 bases to trimming and J lost 6 bases, with 8 bases between them. This CDR3 has 11 residues. In germline, CDR1 is SQVTM, CDR2 ANQGSEA. Written as DNA, the CDR3 is TGCAGCGTTGATTCAGGGAATGGCTACACCTTC. This encodes CSVDSGNGYTF.

This clone was seen just once. The rearrangement uses TRBV4-2 and TRBJ2-1, with TRBD2 matching over 8 bases. With V trimmed by 1 base and J by 2 bases, 7 bases remained unmatched. This CDR3 spans 17 amino acids. The V gene's germline CDR1 is LGHNA and CDR2 YNFKEQ. The chain's CDR3 is CASSQAVLAGPYNEQFF. In DNA, the CDR3 is TGTGCCAGCAGCCAAGCAGTCCTAGCGGGTCCCTACAATGAGCAGTTCTTC.

The V gene is TRBV3-1 (or the pseudogene TRBV3-2), the J gene TRBJ1-1; the D gene is possibly TRBD1 (5 bases). The V end lost 1 base, the J end lost 3 bases, and 15 bases lay between the germline ends. Germline CDR1 LGHDT, CDR2 YNNKEL (reference sequence). This CDR3 has 16 amino acids. DNA for the CDR3: TGTGCCAGCAGCCAAGTATTAAGACAGAAGGACACTGAAGCTTTCTTT. Translation: CASSQVLRQKDTEAFF.

The gene calls are TRBV3-1 (or the pseudogene TRBV3-2) and TRBJ1-1; TRBD1 is a possible D gene (5 bases). This CDR3 region has 13 residues. Germline CDR1 reads LGHDT; CDR2 reads YNNKEL (reference sequence). V gave up 1 base and J gave up 5 bases, with 8 bases separating them. The CDR3 nucleotides are TGTGCCAGCAGCCAAGCAACAGGAACTGAAGCTTTCTTT. Translation: CASSQATGTEAFF.

The chain has TRBV5-1 and TRBJ2-1; possibly TRBD1 for D (6 bases). Germline lookup yields CDR1 SGHRS and CDR2 YFSETQ. The CDR3 runs 12 residues. V was trimmed by 6 bases and J by 9 bases, leaving 13 bases between them. The CDR3, as DNA: TGCGCCAGCACGTCAGGGGTCCTTGAGCAGTTCTTC. This gives the protein CASTSGVLEQFF.

The J gene is TRBJ2-3, the V gene TRBV7-2; 10 positions match TRBD2. Germline CDR1 SGHTA, CDR2 FQGNSA. Trimming removed 3 bases from V and 3 bases from J; junction bases left unmatched: 3. This CDR3 contains 15 residues. CDR3: CASSFLAGDTDTQYF. CDR3 nucleotides: TGTGCCAGCAGCTTCCTAGCGGGGGATACAGATACGCAGTATTTT. The whole variable domain, filled in from reference TRBV7-2 and TRBJ2-3, reads GAGVSQSPSNKVTEKGKDVELRCDPISGHTALYWYRQSLGQGLEFLIYFQGNSAPDKSGLPSDRFSAERTGGSVSTLTIQRTQQEDSAVYLCASSFLAGDTDTQYFGPGTRLTVL.

This chain joins TRBV6-5 and TRBJ1-3; D unresolved. The CDR3 spans 15 residues. V lost 5 bases, J lost 0 bases, and 11 bases lay in between. In germline, CDR1 is MNHEY, CDR2 SVGAGI. CDR3 amino acids: CASSPRGPSGNTIYF. The CDR3 nucleotides read TGTGCCAGCAGTCCCCGCGGTCCCTCTGGAAACACCATATATTTT.

The chain has TRBV5-4 and TRBJ2-2; the D call may be TRBD1 or TRBD2 (5 bases each). Trimming took off 4 bases at V and 4 bases at J, with 17 bases between the two ends. CDR1 SGHNT and CDR2 YYREEE come from the germline V gene (reference sequence). The CDR3 has 16 amino acids. CDR3 sequence: CASSNYGTPTTGELFF. CDR3 sequence (DNA): TGTGCCAGCAGCAATTACGGGACCCCAACCACCGGGGAGCTGTTTTTT.

This chain uses TRBV7-9 with TRBJ1-3; TRBD1 is a possible D gene (6 bases). Trimming shortened V by 5 bases and J by 0 bases, and 11 bases separated the two germline ends. The CDR3 length is 15 residues. Germline V gene data show CDR1 as SEHNR and CDR2 as FQNEAQ (reference sequence). In DNA form, the CDR3 reads TGTGCCAGCAGCCCGACAGGAGGCTCTGGAAACACCATATATTTT. Translation: CASSPTGGSGNTIYF.

V usage is TRBV9 and J usage is TRBJ2-4; D possibly corresponds to TRBD2 (6 bases). The V end was cut by 4 bases, the J end by 8 bases, with 13 bases between. The CDR3 totals 13 residues. CDR1 and CDR2 (germline): SGDLS, YYNGEE. The CDR3 region is CASSQKGGDIQYF. The CDR3 region has the DNA TGTGCCAGCAGCCAGAAAGGAGGGGACATTCAGTACTTC.

The chain joins TRBV24-1 to TRBJ2-3, with 7 bases lining up with TRBD1. J was trimmed by 1 base and V by 3 bases; bases with no gene match: 6. The CDR3 totals 16 residues. Germline V gene sequence: CDR1 KGHDR, CDR2 SFDVKD. For the CDR3, the DNA is TGTGCCACCAGTGATGGTTGGCAGGGGGGCACAGATACGCAGTATTTT. It yields the protein CATSDGWQGGTDTQYF.

As regards this clone: This sample includes further DNA sequences coding for the same CDR3. This chain links TRBV4-1 with TRBJ2-1, with a weak D call TRBD2 (7 bases). The V and J ends lost 0 bases and 2 bases respectively, with 14 bases between them. Germline V gene sequence: CDR1 MGHRA, CDR2 YSYEKL. CDR3 length: 17 amino acids. This CDR3 is CASSQDRGRVAYNEQFF. CDR3 sequence (DNA): TGCGCCAGCAGCCAAGATAGGGGGAGGGTGGCCTACAATGAGCAGTTCTTC.

The CDR3 here is CASSLPGANVLTF. CDR3 nucleotide sequence: TGTGCCAGCAGCTTACCTGGGGCCAACGTCCTGACTTTC. The genes are TRBV12-3 or TRBV12-4 and TRBJ2-6, with no clear D. With 6 bases removed from V and 2 bases from J, the gap between germline ends came to 5 bases. The CDR3 spans 13 residues.

This chain connects TRBV27 to TRBJ2-3; the D gene is possibly TRBD2 (7 bases). Germline V gives CDR1 MNHEY, CDR2 SMNVEV (reference sequence). V shed 3 bases and J shed 7 bases, with 20 bases lying between them. The CDR3 contains 16 residues. CDR3 nucleotides: TGTGCCAGCAGTTTTAGGGGGGGGCAATATGCGAATACGCAGTATTTT. Amino acids: CASSFRGGQYANTQYF.

The chain couples TRBV6-1 to TRBJ1-3, with 7 bases identical to TRBD1. This CDR3 has 15 residues. Trimming took 0 bases from V and 3 from J; bases not matched to a gene: 2. The germline gives CDR1 MNHNS, CDR2 SASEGT. As DNA, the CDR3 is TGTGCCAGCAGTGAAGCGAGGACAGGTGGAAACACCATATATTTT. This sequence encodes CASSEARTGGNTIYF.

A single count supports this clone. The rearrangement links TRBV2 to TRBJ2-3; a weak D match, TRBD2 (6 bases). This CDR3 comprises 16 residues. With 0 bases removed from V and 5 bases from J, the gap between germline ends came to 15 bases. CDR1 and CDR2 (germline): SNHLY, FYNNEI. Here the CDR3 reads CASSEALGGVEDTQYF. CDR3 DNA: TGTGCCAGCAGTGAAGCCCTCGGGGGAGTTGAAGATACGCAGTATTTT.

CDR3 nucleotide sequence: TGCGCCAGCAGCTTGTTGGGACAGGGACCTACCGCGAACACCGGGGAGCTGTTTTTT. It encodes CASSLLGQGPTANTGELFF. J is TRBJ2-2 and V is TRBV5-1; 9 nucleotides match TRBD1. Germline V CDR1 and CDR2: SGHRS, YFSETQ. The CDR3 totals 19 residues. Losses at the gene ends were 1 base for V and 0 bases for J; bases not matched to a gene: 10.

CDR3 coding DNA: TGTGCCAGCAGTTTCCAAGGACAGGGCGCCAAAAACATTCAGTACTTC. Its protein product is CASSFQGQGAKNIQYF. The rearrangement joins TRBV27 to TRBJ2-4; 8 positions agree with TRBD1. CDR3 length equals 16 residues. The germline gives CDR1 MNHEY, CDR2 SMNVEV (reference sequence). Trimming took 3 bases from V and 1 from J; bases not matched to a gene: 5.

In its sample, this clone was seen once. The rearrangement uses TRBV18 and TRBJ1-2, with 12 bases that match TRBD1. The V gene end was trimmed by 3 bases and the J gene end by 7 bases; junction bases not matched to a gene: 6. The CDR3 sequence is 15 residues long. The germline V gene encodes CDR1 KGHSH and CDR2 LQKENI. The CDR3 nucleotides are TGTGCCAGCTCACCGGGGACAGGGGGCAATGGTGGCTACACCTTC. It encodes CASSPGTGGNGGYTF.

A single count supports this clone. The chain has TRBV5-4 and TRBJ2-1; D is perhaps TRBD2 (5 bases). Germline CDR1 SGHNT, CDR2 YYREEE (reference sequence). Trimming left V 4 bases short and J 5 bases short, with 16 bases between. The CDR3 is 15 residues long. Written as DNA, the CDR3 is TGTGCCAGCAGCCGGGATCCTGGCCCAAACAATGAGCAGTTCTTC. Amino acid sequence: CASSRDPGPNNEQFF.

CDR3 region: CASSLAWNTEAFF. CDR3 bases: TGTGCCAGCAGCTTAGCGTGGAACACTGAAGCTTTCTTT. The V gene is TRBV7-9, the J gene TRBJ1-1; no firm D call. Germline CDR1 SEHNR, CDR2 FQNEAQ (reference sequence). The CDR3 loop spans 13 amino acids. V was cut by 0 bases and J by 1 base, with 3 bases left in between.

V usage is TRBV29-1 and J usage is TRBJ1-2; tentatively, D is TRBD1 (5 bases). CDR3 length: 11 amino acids. Trimming took 7 bases from V and 5 from J, leaving 11 bases between them. Germline V gives CDR1 SQVTM, CDR2 ANQGSEA. The CDR3 protein is CSAQTGYGYTF. CDR3 nucleotides: TGCAGCGCTCAAACAGGTTATGGCTACACCTTC. The full variable domain, with the rest looked up from reference TRBV29-1 and TRBJ1-2, is SAVISQKPSRDICQRGTSLTIQCQVDSQVTMMFWYRQQPGQSLTLIATANQGSEATYESGFVIDKFPISRPNLTFSTLTVSNMSPEDSSIYLCSAQTGYGYTFGSGTRLTVV.

The gene calls are TRBV5-5 and TRBJ1-2; a weak D match, TRBD1 (5 bases). Germline-derived CDR1 and CDR2 are SGHKS and YYEKEE (reference sequence). The length of the CDR3 is 14 residues. Trimming left V 5 bases short and J 6 bases short, with 17 bases between. This chain's CDR3 is CASSLPTGGNGYTF. The CDR3 nucleotides are TGTGCCAGCAGTCTTCCTACGGGGGGGAATGGCTACACCTTC.

The gene calls are TRBV6-6 and TRBJ2-7; the D is unclear. V was cut by 7 bases and J by 0 bases, with 10 bases left in between. Germline V CDR1 and CDR2: MNHNY, SVGAGI (reference sequence). CDR3 length: 13 residues. In nucleotides, the CDR3 is TGTGCCAGCATGAGCCCCTCCTCCTACGAGCAGTACTTC. This encodes CASMSPSSYEQYF.

The V and J genes are TRBV7-2 and TRBJ2-1; the match to TRBD2 covers 10 bases. The CDR3 is made up of 14 amino acids. V lost 7 bases and J lost 4; bases outside the gene matches: 4. Germline-derived CDR1 and CDR2 are SGHTA and FQGNSA. CDR3 nucleotide sequence: TGTGCCAGCACCCGGACTAGCGGATACAATGAGCAGTTCTTC. Protein sequence: CASTRTSGYNEQFF.

CDR3 protein: CASSRQGAEGFKKVHF. CDR3 DNA sequence: TGTGCCAGCAGCCGACAGGGGGCGGAAGGGTTCAAGAAGGTCCACTTT. V gene TRBV3-1 (or the pseudogene TRBV3-2) combines with J gene TRBJ1-6; 10 nucleotides agree with TRBD1. In germline, CDR1 is LGHDT, CDR2 YNNKEL (reference sequence). V lost 4 bases and J lost 17; bases outside the gene matches: 17. This CDR3 contains 16 residues.

The chain carries TRBV20-1 and TRBJ1-5; the D gene is possibly TRBD1 (5 bases). This CDR3 is 16 amino acids long. Germline loops: CDR1 DFQATT, CDR2 SNEGSKA (reference sequence). Trimming pared 3 bases from V and 0 bases from J, leaving 15 bases between. CDR3 bases: TGCAGTGCTAGTATCCGGGGCGGCGGTAGCAATCAGCCCCAGCATTTT. It encodes CSASIRGGGSNQPQHF.

The chain couples TRBV6-1 to TRBJ1-3; D unclear. V was clipped by 4 bases and J by 0 bases, with 16 bases between them. Germline-derived CDR1 and CDR2 are MNHNS and SASEGT. The CDR3 length is 17 residues. The CDR3 loop reads CASSVLEQVFSGNTIYF. CDR3 in DNA: TGTGCCAGCAGTGTACTTGAGCAGGTCTTCTCTGGAAACACCATATATTTT.

The chain links TRBV21-1 to TRBJ2-3. TRBV21-1 is tagged as a pseudogene. This CDR3 comprises 18 residues. This CDR3 is CASSKVLSGGPRTDTQYF. DNA of the CDR3: TGTGCCAGCAGCAAAGTATTATCTGGGGGGCCCCGCACAGATACGCAGTATTTT.